This entry is about one TCR beta chain. Its specificity is unknown. The data are from a study of cytomegalovirus exposure and HLA in healthy donors. Study conclusions and caveats: In vitro confirmation showed a few CMV-associated chains to be CMV antigen specific.

The donors were members of the validation cohort, which comprised 120 subjects and was separate from the first cohort of about 700 subjects. The repertoire was sequenced with immunoSEQ multiplex PCR; TCRdb's copy has only in-frame clones and lacks some. Of fewer than 200,000 clones listed, around nine tenths are singletons. Germline trimming cut 3 bases from V and 0 bases from J; bases unmatched to any gene: 8. This CDR3 has 17 amino acids. Germline CDR1 and CDR2: SGHTA and FQGNSA. This receptor was identified in a woman younger than 45 in good health and CMV-seronegative. This chain uses TRBV7-2 with TRBJ1-5; 7 bases are a match to TRBD1. Sequencing was done on a sample of PBMCs. In DNA, the CDR3 is TGTGCCAGCAGCTTTTACAGGGGTTTGGGTAGCAATCAGCCCCAGCATTTT. This translates into CASSFYRGLGSNQPQHF.